The present T cell receptor beta chain was sequenced within a study of monozygotic twins with cystic fibrosis. Sequencing was performed with immunoSEQ multiplex PCR; in TCRdb, only in-frame clones are kept and a portion is missing. Of about 22,000 clones in the sample, roughly 89% were seen once. Sequenced material: blood. This TCR was recovered from a woman aged 25-40 years with cystic fibrosis.

In nucleotides, the CDR3 is TGCGCCAGCAGCCAAGGTTCAGGGGGGGATGGCTACACCTTC. It specifies CASSQGSGGDGYTF. V gene TRBV4-1 combines with J gene TRBJ1-2; TRBD1 agrees at 7 bases. The CDR3 runs to 14 residues. Trimming at V came to 1 base and at J to 6 bases, leaving 5 bases not matched to a gene. Germline CDR1 reads MGHRA; CDR2 reads YSYEKL.